This T cell receptor beta chain was recovered during a study of response to subunit inactivated influenza vaccine (dated by TCRdb to the late 2010s). Regarding the complete study: Deep quantitative T cell receptor repertoire profiling was used in the study to track responses to a trivalent subunit inactivated influenza vaccine. Findings and caveats that apply to the study as a whole: The authors suggested that each seasonal influenza vaccination may recruit only a limited number of new T cells.

Including cysteine and phenylalanine, the CDR3 has 14 amino acids. Just CDR3 DNA is preserved here, 42 bases in frame from base 1. V is shortened by 6 bases, J by 0 bases, and the region joining them spans 12 bases. CDR1 and CDR2 were assigned from the germline V gene as SQVTM and ANQGSEA. Points on this clonotype: Its antigen is still unknown. No clone much larger than this one lies a single base away; base qualities are absent.

Library preparation employed RT-PCR. The run used an Illumina HiSeq 2500. The public sequencing data were trimmed at Q25 with fastp and processed into clonotypes with MiXCR by TCRdb, which kept only in-frame beta chains. All rows with the same CDR3 protein become a single entry with the most common DNA and genes. This sample is represented by approximately 680,000 distinct CDR3 sequences; approximately 14% of them were singletons. 11% of the sample is taken by the ten largest. The sequence was obtained from a man over 45 who received an inactivated influenza vaccine. Donor details come from another sample of the same person, matched by shared clones. The chain was built from TRBV29-1 and TRBJ2-1; the D gene is possibly TRBD2, with 5 bases matching. The sequencing used PBMCs from blood, collected roughly 12 days after vaccination. The bases are TGCAGCGTCCCGCGGGTAATCTCCTACAATGAGCAGTTCTTC. It translates as CSVPRVISYNEQFF.